The 32 T cell receptor beta chains below were found in one sample sequenced in a study of vaccination and CD4 T cells after COVID-19 (dated by TCRdb to between 2020 and 2023). The protocol used for the library was PCR. The instrument was an Illumina iSeq 100. DNA from cultured CD4+ T cells was subjected to TCR sequencing with the Oncomine TCR Beta short-read assay at the Johns Hopkins FTIC core. TCRdb itself trimmed the public reads at Q25 with fastp, ran MiXCR and retained productive beta chains. Rows are unified per CDR3 protein, each entry keeping the most common DNA and genes. This sample gives about 15,000 distinct CDR3 sequences in total; approximately 52% of them show up just once. The ten most abundant clones make up over 12% of the sample. The intended sense of this specimen's treatment or condition label: roughly 10-day PBMC culture with coronavirus spike peptide pools or control peptides (ViraFEST assay).

Antigens for these TCRs are unknown. Sequencing was carried out using CD4+ T cells from blood, cultured in vitro. Source of these receptors: a human donor who had recovered from COVID-19.

V and J are TRBV7-2 and TRBJ2-5; D is uncertain. Trimming pared 1 base from V and 5 bases from J, leaving 5 bases between. There are 12 residues in the CDR3. CDR1 and CDR2 (germline): SGHTA, FQGNSA. This CDR3 reads CASSLDSETQYF. CDR3 DNA: TGTGCCAGCAGCTTAGACTCGGAGACCCAGTACTTC.

As DNA, the CDR3 is TGCAGTGCTCAGGGAGTAAATTCACCCCTCCACTTT. This sequence encodes CSAQGVNSPLHF. The genes are TRBV20-1 and TRBJ1-6; possibly TRBD1 for D (5 bases). Trimming stripped 5 bases from V and 7 bases from J, with 9 bases between. The CDR3 runs 12 residues. Germline V gene sequence: CDR1 DFQATT, CDR2 SNEGSKA (reference sequence).

The rearrangement uses TRBV24-1 and TRBJ2-2; perhaps TRBD2 as D (6 bases). The V gene's germline CDR1 is KGHDR and CDR2 SFDVKD. Trimming shortened V by 7 bases and J by 8 bases, and 19 bases separated the two germline ends. This CDR3 comprises 15 residues. Here the CDR3 reads CATSPYLGGAGELFF. The CDR3, as DNA: TGTGCCACCAGCCCATACTTAGGAGGGGCAGGGGAGCTGTTTTTT.

The chain couples TRBV30 to TRBJ1-5; D not resolved. Germline assignment: CDR1 GTSNPN and CDR2 SVGIG (reference sequence). V shed 0 bases and J shed 7 bases, with 10 bases lying between them. The CDR3 runs 13 residues. CDR3 bases: TGTGCCTGGAGTGTACGGGCCAGGCAGCCCCAGCATTTT. This translates into CAWSVRARQPQHF.

This rearrangement joins TRBV6-2 or TRBV6-3 to TRBJ1-5; TRBD1 agrees at 8 bases. This CDR3 contains 16 residues. V shed 6 bases, J shed 2 bases, and the junction held 9 bases outside the gene matches. Germline CDR1 and CDR2: MNHEY and SVGEGT. The CDR3 reads CASSAQGARGNQPQHF. The CDR3 coding sequence is TGTGCCAGCAGCGCCCAGGGGGCGAGGGGCAATCAGCCCCAGCATTTT.

Only a few counts were recorded for this clonotype. The chain links TRBV5-4 to TRBJ1-2; D is unclear. In germline, CDR1 is SGHNT, CDR2 YYREEE (reference sequence). The CDR3 spans 13 residues. The germline V and J ends were trimmed by 4 bases and 4 bases, with 11 bases remaining between them. In DNA, the CDR3 is TGTGCCAGCAGCCGACAACAGTTCTATGGCTACACCTTC. This gives the protein CASSRQQFYGYTF. The whole variable domain, remainder taken from reference TRBV5-4 and TRBJ1-2, is ETGVTQSPTHLIKTRGQQVTLRCSSQSGHNTVSWYQQALGQGPQFIFQYYREEENGRGNFPPRFSGLQFPNYSSELNVNALELDDSALYLCASSRQQFYGYTFGSGTRLTVV.

This clonotype showed up just a few times. The chain uses TRBV2 and TRBJ1-1, with a weak D call TRBD1 (5 bases). V lost 3 bases, J lost 5 bases, and 7 bases lay in between. CDR1 and CDR2 (germline): SNHLY, FYNNEI. CDR3 length equals 12 residues. This CDR3 reads CASSDEGTEAFF. In DNA, the CDR3 is TGTGCCAGCAGTGATGAGGGGACTGAAGCTTTCTTT.

The chain joins TRBV2 to TRBJ2-7; 9 bases map to TRBD1. The CDR3 loop spans 16 amino acids. Trimming took 6 bases from V and 4 from J; bases not matched to a gene: 13. CDR1 is SNHLY, CDR2 FYNNEI, per germline. The CDR3 nucleotides read TGTGCCAGCAGGACAGGGGGTCCAGGCGCGGTTTACGAGCAGTACTTC. This translates into CASRTGGPGAVYEQYF.

The J gene is TRBJ1-4, the V gene TRBV4-3; D is perhaps TRBD1 (6 bases). The V gene lost 4 bases and the J gene lost 7 bases, with 19 bases spanning the gap. From germline, CDR1 is LGHNA and CDR2 YSLEER. The CDR3 spans 16 residues. CDR3 loop: CASSPARHEGGEKLFF. Written as DNA, the CDR3 is TGCGCCAGCAGCCCGGCCCGACATGAAGGGGGTGAAAAACTGTTTTTT.

Only a few counts were recorded for this clonotype. The chain links TRBV7-2 to TRBJ2-5; 8 nucleotides line up with TRBD2. Germline-derived CDR1 and CDR2 are SGHTA and FQGNSA. V shed 1 base and J 4 bases; nucleotides not matched to a gene: 2. The CDR3 is made up of 14 amino acids. The CDR3 is CASSLGRGGETQYF. CDR3 in DNA: TGTGCCAGCAGCTTAGGACGGGGGGGAGAGACCCAGTACTTC. Drawing the rest from reference TRBV7-2 and TRBJ2-5, the complete variable domain is GAGVSQSPSNKVTEKGKDVELRCDPISGHTALYWYRQSLGQGLEFLIYFQGNSAPDKSGLPSDRFSAERTGGSVSTLTIQRTQQEDSAVYLCASSLGRGGETQYFGPGTRLLVL.

This clonotype was observed a handful of times. The chain employs TRBV2 and TRBJ2-1; no definite D call. From germline, CDR1 is SNHLY and CDR2 FYNNEI. The CDR3 sequence is 13 residues long. V shed 1 base and J shed 2 bases, with 3 bases lying between them. CDR3 loop: CASSEGTYNEQFF. The CDR3 bases are TGTGCCAGCAGTGAAGGCACCTACAATGAGCAGTTCTTC.

The rearrangement joins TRBV7-4 to TRBJ2-5; D not resolved. From germline, CDR1 is SGHVT and CDR2 SQSDAQ. V lost 0 bases, J lost 5 bases, and 19 bases lay in between. The CDR3 is 17 amino acids. The CDR3 region has the DNA TGTGCCAGCAGCTTAGCCCACGTTGCGTGGCACGGGGAGACCCAGTACTTC. Translation gives CASSLAHVAWHGETQYF.

This clonotype has more than one count but fewer than ten. The chain links TRBV20-1 to TRBJ1-5, with D possibly being TRBD1 (6 bases). Germline assignment: CDR1 DFQATT and CDR2 SNEGSKA (reference sequence). Trimming removed 2 bases at V and 1 base at J, with 12 bases between. CDR3 size: 15 residues. This CDR3 reads CSARPGQTSNQPQHF. CDR3 in DNA: TGCAGTGCTAGACCCGGACAGACGAGCAATCAGCCCCAGCATTTT.

The chain combines TRBV7-6 with TRBJ2-2, with a possible D match to TRBD1 (5 bases). V lost 2 bases to trimming and J lost 7 bases, with 14 bases between them. The length of the CDR3 is 15 residues. Germline CDR1 is SGHVS and CDR2 is FNYEAQ. The CDR3 loop reads CASSLSVTALGELFF. The CDR3 bases are TGTGCCAGCAGCTTAAGTGTGACAGCTCTCGGGGAGCTGTTTTTT.

The V call is TRBV6-1, the J call TRBJ2-1; no clear D gene. The CDR3 is 12 residues long. Germline values: CDR1 MNHNS, CDR2 SASEGT. Between the trimmed V and J ends, which lost 2 bases and 9 bases, there was a span of 8 bases. The CDR3 DNA reads as TGTGCCAGCAGTGAAAGCGCCGCTGAGCAGTTCTTC. Translation gives CASSESAAEQFF.

This clonotype has more than one count but fewer than ten. The chain uses TRBV21-1 and TRBJ1-1; the listed D gene, TRBD1, was not tested against the DNA. TRBV21-1 is deemed a pseudogene. CDR3 length: 16 residues. The CDR3 nucleotides are TGTGCCAGCACCCCCGGCGGGCAGGGGACGGTCACTGAAGCTTTCTTT. Encoded protein: CASTPGGQGTVTEAFF.

The rearrangement uses TRBV7-3 and TRBJ1-2; no firm D call. Trimming took off 2 bases at V and 7 bases at J, with 11 bases between the two ends. This CDR3 region has 13 residues. Germline values: CDR1 SGHTA, CDR2 FQGTGA. In DNA, the CDR3 is TGTGCCAGCAGCTTACCCGGGTTTGCTGGCTACACCTTC. Translating it yields CASSLPGFAGYTF. Variable domain in full (rest from reference TRBV7-3 and TRBJ1-2): GAGVSQTPSNKVTEKGKYVELRCDPISGHTALYWYRQSLGQGPEFLIYFQGTGAADDSGLPNDRFFAVRPEGSVSTLKIQRTERGDSAVYLCASSLPGFAGYTFGSGTRLTVV.

The V gene is TRBV7-9, the J gene TRBJ2-5, with 13 nucleotides matching TRBD2. Germline CDR1 is SEHNR and CDR2 is FQNEAQ (reference sequence). The J segment lost 1 base and the V segment lost 4 bases, leaving 6 bases of the junction unmatched. There are 17 residues in the CDR3. In DNA form, the CDR3 reads TGTGCCAGCAGCTCTTGGGGGACTAGCGGGGCCCAAGAGACCCAGTACTTC. Translating gives CASSSWGTSGAQETQYF. The variable domain in full, with the rest retrieved from reference TRBV7-9 and TRBJ2-5, is DTGVSQNPRHKITKRGQNVTFRCDPISEHNRLYWYRQTLGQGPEFLTYFQNEAQLEKSRLLSDRFSAERPKGSFSTLEIQRTEQGDSAMYLCASSSWGTSGAQETQYFGPGTRLLVL.

The chain carries TRBV5-1 and TRBJ2-6, with unresolved D. CDR3 size: 14 residues. The germline V gene has CDR1 SGHRS and CDR2 YFSETQ. With 4 bases removed from V and 0 bases from J, the gap between germline ends came to 5 bases. The CDR3 nucleotides read TGCGCCAGCAGCGAGGCCTCTGGGGCCAACGTCCTGACTTTC. Encoded protein: CASSEASGANVLTF.

This clonotype showed up just once. The rearrangement uses TRBV5-4 and TRBJ2-1, with D tentatively TRBD1 (6 bases). Germline-derived CDR1 and CDR2 are SGHNT and YYREEE (reference sequence). The CDR3 is made up of 16 amino acids. V shed 4 bases and J shed 4 bases, with 18 bases lying between them. The CDR3 DNA follows: TGTGCCAGCAGCGCGAGGACAGTCGGAGGTTACAATGAGCAGTTCTTC. Protein product: CASSARTVGGYNEQFF.

The CDR3 sequence is CASSDSSGGVNEQFF. CDR3 coding DNA: TGTGCCAGCAGTGACTCTAGCGGGGGGGTCAATGAGCAGTTCTTC. This chain joins TRBV6-4 and TRBJ2-1; 11 bases are shared with TRBD2. Losses at the gene ends were 0 bases for V and 6 bases for J; bases not matched to a gene: 1. The CDR3 spans 15 residues. The V gene's germline CDR1 is MRHNA and CDR2 SNTAGT.

The chain uses TRBV19 and TRBJ1-1, with a possible D match to TRBD1 (6 bases). The CDR3 loop spans 15 amino acids. The V end lost 1 base, the J end lost 1 base, and 10 bases lay between the germline ends. Per the germline V gene, CDR1 is LNHDA and CDR2 is SQIVND (reference sequence). The CDR3 sequence is CASSIGRGANTEAFF. The CDR3, as DNA: TGTGCCAGTAGTATAGGAAGGGGGGCGAACACTGAAGCTTTCTTT.

In this sample, this clonotype turned up a few times. The chain combines TRBV19 with TRBJ2-7; 9 nucleotides match TRBD2. V gave up 9 bases and J gave up 2 bases; unmatched junction bases: 8. Germline assignment: CDR1 LNHDA and CDR2 SQIVND (reference sequence). The CDR3 contains 14 residues. The CDR3 is CASSRSGGTYEQYF. Here the CDR3 DNA reads TGTGCCAGCTCCCGTAGCGGGGGAACCTACGAGCAGTACTTC. The whole variable domain, filled in from reference TRBV19 and TRBJ2-7, reads DGGITQSPKYLFRKEGQNVTLSCEQNLNHDAMYWYRQDPGQGLRLIYYSQIVNDFQKGDIAEGYSVSREKKESFPLTVTSAQKNPTAFYLCASSRSGGTYEQYFGPGTRLTVT.

This chain joins TRBV7-2 and TRBJ2-3, with D possibly being TRBD1 or TRBD2 (5 bases each). Germline loops: CDR1 SGHTA, CDR2 FQGNSA. This CDR3 has 16 residues. V was pared by 0 bases and J by 2 bases, with 12 bases between. In DNA form, the CDR3 reads TGTGCCAGCAGCTTAGCGGGGGTGGGAATCACAGATACGCAGTATTTT. This encodes CASSLAGVGITDTQYF.

The chain joins TRBV27 to TRBJ2-7; D might be TRBD1 or TRBD2, each matching 5 bases. The CDR3 contains 14 residues. Germline V gene data show CDR1 as MNHEY and CDR2 as SMNVEV (reference sequence). V was cut by 9 bases and J by 3 bases, with 18 bases left in between. CDR3: CASKVTGTLYEQYF. CDR3 DNA sequence: TGTGCCAGTAAAGTAACCGGGACCCTCTACGAGCAGTACTTC.

The chain combines TRBV20-1 with TRBJ2-3; TRBD1 is a possible D gene (5 bases). The V gene lost 2 bases and the J gene lost 3 bases, with 15 bases spanning the gap. The CDR3 extends over 15 amino acids. The V gene's germline CDR1 is DFQATT and CDR2 SNEGSKA (reference sequence). The CDR3 sequence: CSARTGFDGTDTQYF. In DNA, the CDR3 is TGCAGTGCTAGAACAGGATTCGACGGAACAGATACGCAGTATTTT.

This chain joins TRBV7-9 and TRBJ2-2, with a weak D call TRBD1 (5 bases). From germline, CDR1 is SEHNR and CDR2 FQNEAQ (reference sequence). The CDR3 consists of 15 residues. The V and J ends lost 3 bases and 0 bases respectively, with 8 bases between them. The CDR3 DNA reads TGTGCCAGCAGCTTTACGACAGCGAACACCGGGGAGCTGTTTTTT. Translation gives CASSFTTANTGELFF.

The sample holds a few counts of this clonotype. This chain joins TRBV7-2 and TRBJ1-6, with no clear D. The CDR3 is 14 residues long. Germline V lookup: CDR1 SGHTA, CDR2 FQGNSA. The V end was cut by 7 bases, the J end by 8 bases, with 15 bases between. The CDR3 loop reads CASIEARGYSPLHF. The CDR3 DNA sequence: TGTGCCAGCATCGAAGCGCGGGGTTATTCACCCCTCCACTTT.

The chain links TRBV6-1 to TRBJ1-5, with D hard to call. In germline, CDR1 is MNHNS, CDR2 SASEGT. This CDR3 has 14 residues. Trimming shortened V by 7 bases and J by 3 bases, and 13 bases separated the two germline ends. The CDR3 nucleotides read TGTGCCAGCACCGCAGCGCCTATCAATCAGCCCCAGCATTTT. It codes for CASTAAPINQPQHF.

The gene calls are TRBV6-2 or TRBV6-3 and TRBJ2-3, with 9 bases fitting TRBD2. Losses at the gene ends were 2 bases for V and 2 bases for J; bases not matched to a gene: 8. Germline CDR1 and CDR2: MNHEY and SVGEGT. This CDR3 region has 17 residues. The CDR3 protein is CASSYDGSGRYTDTQYF. CDR3 sequence (DNA): TGTGCCAGCAGTTACGATGGTAGCGGGAGATACACAGATACGCAGTATTTT.

The chain links TRBV4-3 to TRBJ1-5; no definite D call. The CDR3 extends over 13 amino acids. Germline CDR1 LGHNA, CDR2 YSLEER. V was cut by 0 bases and J by 7 bases, with 7 bases left in between. CDR3 region: CASSQDLGQPQHF. The CDR3 nucleotides read TGCGCCAGCAGCCAAGATCTTGGCCAGCCCCAGCATTTT.

This clonotype was found a few times. The chain recombines TRBV6-5 with TRBJ2-3; TRBD1 matches 7 bases. The length of the CDR3 is 17 residues. Germline V gene data show CDR1 as MNHEY and CDR2 as SVGAGI. After removal of 3 bases from V and 3 bases from J, the junction contained 12 bases not matched to a gene. CDR3 bases: TGTGCCAGCAGTTATGGACCGCCGGGACAGCAGACAGATACGCAGTATTTT. It encodes CASSYGPPGQQTDTQYF.